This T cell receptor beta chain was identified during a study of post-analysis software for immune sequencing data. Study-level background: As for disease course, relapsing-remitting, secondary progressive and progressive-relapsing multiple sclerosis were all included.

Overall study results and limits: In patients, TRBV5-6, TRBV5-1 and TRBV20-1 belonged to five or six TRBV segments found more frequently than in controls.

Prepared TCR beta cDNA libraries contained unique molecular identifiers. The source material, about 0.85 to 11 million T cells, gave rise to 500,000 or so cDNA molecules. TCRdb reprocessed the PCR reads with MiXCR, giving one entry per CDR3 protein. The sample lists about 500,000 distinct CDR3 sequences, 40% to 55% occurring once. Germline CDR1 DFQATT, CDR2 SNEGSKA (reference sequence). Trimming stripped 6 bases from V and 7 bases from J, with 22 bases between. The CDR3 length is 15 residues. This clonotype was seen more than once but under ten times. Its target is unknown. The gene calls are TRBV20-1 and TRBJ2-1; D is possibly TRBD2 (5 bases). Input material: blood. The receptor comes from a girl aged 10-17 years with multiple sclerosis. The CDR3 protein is CSAPTDGVGYNEQFF. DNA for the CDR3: TGCAGTGCACCTACCGACGGGGTTGGGTATAATGAGCAGTTCTTC.